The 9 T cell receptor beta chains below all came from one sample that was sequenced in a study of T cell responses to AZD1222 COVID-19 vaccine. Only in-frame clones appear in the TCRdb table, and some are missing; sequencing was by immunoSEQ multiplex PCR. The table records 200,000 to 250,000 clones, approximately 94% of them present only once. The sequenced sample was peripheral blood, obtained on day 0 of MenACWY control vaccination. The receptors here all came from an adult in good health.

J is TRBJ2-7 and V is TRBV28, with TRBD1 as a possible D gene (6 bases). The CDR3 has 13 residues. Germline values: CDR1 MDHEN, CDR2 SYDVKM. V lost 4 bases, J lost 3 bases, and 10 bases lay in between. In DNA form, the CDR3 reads TGTGCCAGCAGTTCAGGACAGAACTACGAGCAGTACTTC. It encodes CASSSGQNYEQYF.

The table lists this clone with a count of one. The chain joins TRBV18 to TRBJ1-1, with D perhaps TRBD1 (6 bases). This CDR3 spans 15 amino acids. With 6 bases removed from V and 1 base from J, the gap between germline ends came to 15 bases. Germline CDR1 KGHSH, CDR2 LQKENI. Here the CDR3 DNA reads TGTGCCAGCTCGCCCCGGGACAAGGGGAACACTGAAGCTTTCTTT. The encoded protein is CASSPRDKGNTEAFF.

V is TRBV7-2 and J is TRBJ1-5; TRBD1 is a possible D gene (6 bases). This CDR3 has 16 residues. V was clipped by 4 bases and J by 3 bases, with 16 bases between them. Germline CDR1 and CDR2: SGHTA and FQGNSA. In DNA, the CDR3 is TGTGCCAGCAGCTACGGGGGGCAGGGTCTCAATCAGCCCCAGCATTTT. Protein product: CASSYGGQGLNQPQHF.

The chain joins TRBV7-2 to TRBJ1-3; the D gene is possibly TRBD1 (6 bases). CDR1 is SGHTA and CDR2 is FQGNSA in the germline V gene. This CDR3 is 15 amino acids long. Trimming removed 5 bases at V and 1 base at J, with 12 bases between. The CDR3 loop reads CASSGYRASGNTIYF. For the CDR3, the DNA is TGTGCCAGCAGCGGATACAGGGCGTCTGGAAACACCATATATTTT.

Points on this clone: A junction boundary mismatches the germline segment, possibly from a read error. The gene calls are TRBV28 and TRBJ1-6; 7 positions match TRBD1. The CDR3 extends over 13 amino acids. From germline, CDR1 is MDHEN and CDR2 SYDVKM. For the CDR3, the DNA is TGTGCCAGCAGTGGGCAGGGGGTTTCAGCCCTCCACTTT. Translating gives CASSGQGVSALHF. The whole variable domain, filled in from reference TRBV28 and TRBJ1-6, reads DVKVTQSSRYLVKRTGEKVFLECVQDMDHENMFWYRQDPGLGLRLIYFSYDVKMKEKGDIPEGYSVSREKKERFSLILESASTNQTSMYLCASSGQGVSALHFGNGTRLTVT.

CDR3: CASSLLGSYNSPLHF. CDR3 nucleotide sequence: TGTGCCAGCAGCTTGTTGGGCAGTTATAATTCACCCCTCCACTTT. The chain joins TRBV5-4 to TRBJ1-6; D is uncertain. CDR1 and CDR2 (germline): SGHNT, YYREEE (reference sequence). The V end was cut by 1 base, the J end by 4 bases, with 9 bases between. The CDR3 has 15 residues.

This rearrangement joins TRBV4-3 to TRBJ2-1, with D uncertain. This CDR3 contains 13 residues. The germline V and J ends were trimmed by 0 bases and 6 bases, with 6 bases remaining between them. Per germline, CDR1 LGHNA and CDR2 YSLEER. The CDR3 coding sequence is TGCGCCAGCAGCCAAGAGCCCCCCAATGAGCAGTTCTTC. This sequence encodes CASSQEPPNEQFF.

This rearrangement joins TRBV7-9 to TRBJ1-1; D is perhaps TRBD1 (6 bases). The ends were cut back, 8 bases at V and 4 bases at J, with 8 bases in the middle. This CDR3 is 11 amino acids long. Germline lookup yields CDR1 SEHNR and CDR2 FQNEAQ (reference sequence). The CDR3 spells CASQGRTEAFF. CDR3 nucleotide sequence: TGTGCCAGCCAGGGGCGCACTGAAGCTTTCTTT.

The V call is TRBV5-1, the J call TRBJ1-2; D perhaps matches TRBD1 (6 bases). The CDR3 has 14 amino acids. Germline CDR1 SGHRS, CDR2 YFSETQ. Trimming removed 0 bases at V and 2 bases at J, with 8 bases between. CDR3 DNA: TGCGCCAGCAGCTTGGGAACAGGGAACTATGGCTACACCTTC. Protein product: CASSLGTGNYGYTF.